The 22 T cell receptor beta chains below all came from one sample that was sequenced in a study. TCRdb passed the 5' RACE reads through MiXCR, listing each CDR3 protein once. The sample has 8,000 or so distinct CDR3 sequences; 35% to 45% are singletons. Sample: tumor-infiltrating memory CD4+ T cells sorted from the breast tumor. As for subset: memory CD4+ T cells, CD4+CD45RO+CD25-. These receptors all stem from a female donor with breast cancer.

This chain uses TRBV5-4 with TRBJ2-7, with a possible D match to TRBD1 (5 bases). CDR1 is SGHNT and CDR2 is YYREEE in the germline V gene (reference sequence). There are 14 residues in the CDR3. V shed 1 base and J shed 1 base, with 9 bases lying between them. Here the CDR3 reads CASSLTGNSYEQYF. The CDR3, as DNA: TGTGCCAGCAGCTTGACAGGCAATTCCTACGAGCAGTACTTC.

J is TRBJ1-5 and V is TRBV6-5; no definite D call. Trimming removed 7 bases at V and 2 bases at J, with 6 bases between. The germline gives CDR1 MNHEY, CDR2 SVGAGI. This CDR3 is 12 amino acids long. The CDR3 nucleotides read TGTGCCAGCAAATCAGGCAATCAGCCCCAGCATTTT. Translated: CASKSGNQPQHF.

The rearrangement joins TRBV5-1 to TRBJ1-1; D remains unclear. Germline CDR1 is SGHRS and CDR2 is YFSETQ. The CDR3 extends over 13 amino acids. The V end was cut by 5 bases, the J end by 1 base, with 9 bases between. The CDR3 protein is CASSPDGNTEAFF. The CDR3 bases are TGCGCCAGCAGTCCCGACGGGAACACTGAAGCTTTCTTT. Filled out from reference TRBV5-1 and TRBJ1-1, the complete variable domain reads KAGVTQTPRYLIKTRGQQVTLSCSPISGHRSVSWYQQTPGQGLQFLFEYFSETQRNKGNFPGRFSGRQFSNSRSEMNVSTLELGDSALYLCASSPDGNTEAFFGQGTRLTVV.

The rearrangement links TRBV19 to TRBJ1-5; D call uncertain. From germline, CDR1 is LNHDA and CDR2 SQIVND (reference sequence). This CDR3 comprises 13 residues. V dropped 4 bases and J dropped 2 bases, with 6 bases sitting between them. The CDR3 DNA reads TGTGCCAGTAGTAACGGGCGCAATCAGCCCCAGCATTTT. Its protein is CASSNGRNQPQHF.

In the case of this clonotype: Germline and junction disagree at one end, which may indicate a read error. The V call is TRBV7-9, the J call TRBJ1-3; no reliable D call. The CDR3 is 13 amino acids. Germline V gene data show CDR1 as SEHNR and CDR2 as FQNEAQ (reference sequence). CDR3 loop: CASERAGSDTIYF. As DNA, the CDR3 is TGCGCCAGCGAACGGGCCGGTTCAGACACCATATATTTT. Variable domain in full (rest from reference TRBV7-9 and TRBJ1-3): DTGVSQNPRHKITKRGQNVTFRCDPISEHNRLYWYRQTLGQGPEFLTYFQNEAQLEKSRLLSDRFSAERPKGSFSTLEIQRTEQGDSAMYLCASERAGSDTIYFGEGSWLTVV.

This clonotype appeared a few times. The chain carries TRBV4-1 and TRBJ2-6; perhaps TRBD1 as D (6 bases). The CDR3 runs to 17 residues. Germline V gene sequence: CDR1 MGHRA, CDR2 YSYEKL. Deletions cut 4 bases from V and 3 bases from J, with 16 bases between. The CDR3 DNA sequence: TGCGCCAGCAGCCCAGGGGACCTCAAGGATGGGGCCAACGTCCTGACTTTC. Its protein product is CASSPGDLKDGANVLTF.

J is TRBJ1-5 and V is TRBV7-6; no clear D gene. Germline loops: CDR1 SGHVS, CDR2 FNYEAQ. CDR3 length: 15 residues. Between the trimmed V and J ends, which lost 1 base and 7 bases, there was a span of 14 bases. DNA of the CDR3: TGTGCCAGCAGCTTAGGGCAGTCCGCCAACCAGCCCCAGCATTTT. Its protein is CASSLGQSANQPQHF.

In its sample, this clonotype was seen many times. The chain's CDR3 is CASSLLVGGRTDTQYF. Here the CDR3 DNA reads TGTGCCAGCAGTTTATTGGTGGGGGGTAGGACAGATACGCAGTATTTT. The chain is built from TRBV28 and TRBJ2-3, with D possibly being TRBD2 (6 bases). CDR1 is MDHEN, CDR2 SYDVKM, per germline. The V end was cut by 1 base, the J end by 3 bases, with 14 bases between. The CDR3 covers 16 residues. Full variable domain (rest looked up from reference TRBV28 and TRBJ2-3): DVKVTQSSRYLVKRTGEKVFLECVQDMDHENMFWYRQDPGLGLRLIYFSYDVKMKEKGDIPEGYSVSREKKERFSLILESASTNQTSMYLCASSLLVGGRTDTQYFGPGTRLTVL.

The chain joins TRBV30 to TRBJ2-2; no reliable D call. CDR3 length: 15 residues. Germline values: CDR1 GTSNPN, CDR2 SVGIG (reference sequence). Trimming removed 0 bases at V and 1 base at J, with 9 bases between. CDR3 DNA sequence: TGTGCCTGGAGTGTACTGGATTTGAACACCGGGGAGCTGTTTTTT. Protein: CAWSVLDLNTGELFF.

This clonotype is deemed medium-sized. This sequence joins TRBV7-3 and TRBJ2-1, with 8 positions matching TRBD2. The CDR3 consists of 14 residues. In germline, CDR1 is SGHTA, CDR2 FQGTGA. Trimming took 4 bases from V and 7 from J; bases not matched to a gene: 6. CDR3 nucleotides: TGTGCCAGCAGCTACGGGACTAGTAATAATGAGCAGTTCTTC. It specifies CASSYGTSNNEQFF.

The CDR3 region has the DNA TGTGCCAGCAGCTTAGCGGGAGATACCTACAATGAGCAGTTCTTC. It encodes CASSLAGDTYNEQFF. This rearrangement joins TRBV7-3 to TRBJ2-1; TRBD2 agrees at 7 bases. Unmatched junction bases numbered 3, after V lost 2 bases and J lost 2 bases. CDR1 and CDR2 (germline): SGHTA, FQGTGA. The CDR3 is 15 amino acids.

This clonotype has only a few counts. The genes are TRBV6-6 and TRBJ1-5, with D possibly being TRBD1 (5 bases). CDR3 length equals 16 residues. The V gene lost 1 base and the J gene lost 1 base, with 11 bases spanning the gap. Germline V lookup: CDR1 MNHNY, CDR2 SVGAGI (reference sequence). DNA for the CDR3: TGTGCCAGCAGTTACTATTCAGGGTTGAGCAATCAGCCCCAGCATTTT. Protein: CASSYYSGLSNQPQHF.

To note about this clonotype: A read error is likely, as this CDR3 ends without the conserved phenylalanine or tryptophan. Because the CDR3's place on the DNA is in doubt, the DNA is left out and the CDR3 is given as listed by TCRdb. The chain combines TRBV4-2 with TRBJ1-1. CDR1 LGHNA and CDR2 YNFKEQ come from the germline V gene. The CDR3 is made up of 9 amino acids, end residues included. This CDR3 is CASSQEVSL.

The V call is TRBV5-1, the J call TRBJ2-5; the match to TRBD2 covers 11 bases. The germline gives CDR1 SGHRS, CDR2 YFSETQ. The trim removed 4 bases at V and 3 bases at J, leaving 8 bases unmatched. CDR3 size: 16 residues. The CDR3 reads CASSAGPGLAEETQYF. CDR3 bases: TGCGCCAGCAGCGCGGGGCCGGGACTAGCGGAAGAGACCCAGTACTTC.

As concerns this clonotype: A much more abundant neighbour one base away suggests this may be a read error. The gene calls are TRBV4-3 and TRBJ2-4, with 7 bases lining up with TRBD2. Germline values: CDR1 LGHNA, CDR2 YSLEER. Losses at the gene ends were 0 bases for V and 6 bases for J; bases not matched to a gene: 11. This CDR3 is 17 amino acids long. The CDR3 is CASSQDWSLARLNIQYF. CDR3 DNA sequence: TGCGCCAGCAGCCAAGATTGGTCACTAGCGCGACTAAACATTCAGTACTTC.

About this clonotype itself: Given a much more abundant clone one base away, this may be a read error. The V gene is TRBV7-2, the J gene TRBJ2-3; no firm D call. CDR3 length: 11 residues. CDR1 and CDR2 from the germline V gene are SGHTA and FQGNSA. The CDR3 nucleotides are TGTGCCGGCAGCTTAGGAGATACGCAGTATTTT. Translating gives CAGSLGDTQYF. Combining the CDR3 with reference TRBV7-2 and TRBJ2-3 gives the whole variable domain GAGVSQSPSNKVTEKGKDVELRCDPISGHTALYWYRQSLGQGLEFLIYFQGNSAPDKSGLPSDRFSAERTGGSVSTLTIQRTQQEDSAVYLCAGSLGDTQYFGPGTRLTVL.

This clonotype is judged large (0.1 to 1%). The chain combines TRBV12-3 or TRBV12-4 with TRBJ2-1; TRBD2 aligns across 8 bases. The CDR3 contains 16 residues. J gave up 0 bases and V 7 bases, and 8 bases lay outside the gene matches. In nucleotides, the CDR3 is TGTGCCAGCACTATTCCCGGGACTAGCTCCTACAATGAGCAGTTCTTC. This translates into CASTIPGTSSYNEQFF.

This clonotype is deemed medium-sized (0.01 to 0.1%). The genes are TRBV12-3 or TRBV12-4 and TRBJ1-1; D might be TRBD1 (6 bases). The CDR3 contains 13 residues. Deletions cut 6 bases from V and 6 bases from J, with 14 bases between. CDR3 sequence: CASSPWRGAEAFF. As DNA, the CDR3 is TGTGCCAGCAGCCCATGGAGGGGGGCTGAAGCTTTCTTT.

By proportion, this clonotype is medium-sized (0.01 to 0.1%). CDR3: CASSFGRRGSYEQYF. The CDR3 DNA follows: TGTGCCAGCAGTTTTGGGCGACGGGGATCCTACGAGCAGTACTTC. The chain recombines TRBV12-3 or TRBV12-4 with TRBJ2-7, with D perhaps matching TRBD2 (5 bases). The V and J ends lost 3 bases and 1 base respectively, with 13 bases between them. This CDR3 spans 15 amino acids.

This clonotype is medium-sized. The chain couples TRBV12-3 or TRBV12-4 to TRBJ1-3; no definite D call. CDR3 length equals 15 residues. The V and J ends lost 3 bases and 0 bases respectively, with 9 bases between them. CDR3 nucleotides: TGTGCCAGCAGTTTCAGTCGGACCTCTGGAAACACCATATATTTT. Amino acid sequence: CASSFSRTSGNTIYF.

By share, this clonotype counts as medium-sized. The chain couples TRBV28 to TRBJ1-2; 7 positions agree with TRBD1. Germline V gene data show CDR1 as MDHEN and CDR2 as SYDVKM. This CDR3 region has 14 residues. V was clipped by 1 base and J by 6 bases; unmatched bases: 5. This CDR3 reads CASSLYVQGDGYTF. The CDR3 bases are TGTGCCAGCAGTTTATACGTCCAGGGGGATGGCTACACCTTC.

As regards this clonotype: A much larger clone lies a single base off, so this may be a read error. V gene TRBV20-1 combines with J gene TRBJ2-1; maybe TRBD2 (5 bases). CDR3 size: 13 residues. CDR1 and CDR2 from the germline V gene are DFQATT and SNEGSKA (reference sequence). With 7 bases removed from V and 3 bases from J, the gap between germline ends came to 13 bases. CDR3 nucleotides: TGCAGTGTTTTTAAGCGGAACTACAATGAGCAGTTCTTC. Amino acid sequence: CSVFKRNYNEQFF.